This T cell receptor beta chain was recorded in a study of cytomegalovirus exposure and HLA in healthy donors. Regarding the study as a whole: As confirmed in vitro, three CMV-associated chains were specific for CMV antigens.

Regarding this clone: Its antigen is currently unknown.

It was with 60 Vbeta and 13 Jbeta primers that the PCR ran. Sequenced by immunoSEQ multiplex PCR; TCRdb stores in-frame clones only, minus some. This sample has 110,000 to 150,000 clones, with approximately 83% found just once. Sequencing was performed on PBMCs. This receptor was obtained from a man in his forties in good health and CMV-seropositive.

CDR3 loop: CASSILQGRRGPEAFF. Written as DNA, the CDR3 is TGTGCCAGTAGTATCCTACAGGGGAGGAGGGGTCCTGAAGCTTTCTTT. The chain recombines TRBV19 with TRBJ1-1, with TRBD1 identical over 7 bases. Germline V CDR1 and CDR2: LNHDA, SQIVND (reference sequence). Unmatched junction bases numbered 13, after V lost 3 bases and J lost 6 bases. CDR3 length: 16 residues. Drawing the rest from reference TRBV19 and TRBJ1-1, the complete variable domain is DGGITQSPKYLFRKEGQNVTLSCEQNLNHDAMYWYRQDPGQGLRLIYYSQIVNDFQKGDIAEGYSVSREKKESFPLTVTSAQKNPTAFYLCASSILQGRRGPEAFFGQGTRLTVV.